This record concerns one T cell receptor (beta chain) sequence. The antigen is not known. The data were taken from a study of T cell responses to AZD1222 COVID-19 vaccine. Study in general: Second doses at about 4 or about 12 weeks were pooled. Study conclusions and caveats: Baseline seropositivity characterized only 5 to 7 AZD1222 recipients. In a largely white British group with more females than males, clonal diversity was possibly underestimated. It was only after the peak T cell response that any repertoires were sampled.

TCRdb's table, derived via immunoSEQ multiplex PCR, lists solely in-frame clones and lacks some. The data contain over 110,000 clones, around 90% of them singletons. Germline CDR1 and CDR2: SGHRS and YFSETQ. V was clipped by 0 bases and J by 6 bases, with 7 bases between them. The CDR3 spans 12 residues. The source material was peripheral blood, sampled on day 0 of AZD1222 vaccination. The sequence came from an adult in good health. The chain employs TRBV5-1 and TRBJ2-7; D unclear. The CDR3 reads CASSLAAGEQYF. The DNA of the CDR3 is TGCGCCAGCAGCTTGGCGGCAGGCGAGCAGTACTTC.